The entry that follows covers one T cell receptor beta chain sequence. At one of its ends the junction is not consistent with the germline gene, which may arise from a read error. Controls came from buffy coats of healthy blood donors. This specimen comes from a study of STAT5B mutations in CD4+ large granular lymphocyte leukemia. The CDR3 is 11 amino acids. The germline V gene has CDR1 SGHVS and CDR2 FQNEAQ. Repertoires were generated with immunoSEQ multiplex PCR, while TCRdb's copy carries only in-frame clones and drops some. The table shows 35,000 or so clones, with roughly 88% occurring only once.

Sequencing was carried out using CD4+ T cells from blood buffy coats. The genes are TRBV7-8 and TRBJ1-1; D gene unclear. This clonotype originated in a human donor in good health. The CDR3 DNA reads TGTGCCAGCAGCTTAGGAGGTGAACCTTTCTTT. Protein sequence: CASSLGGEPFF.